This T cell receptor beta chain was identified during a study of T cells expressing NK-cell markers. Study-level information: CD3+CD56+NKG2C+, CD3+CD56+NKG2C- and CD3+CD56-NKG2C+ T cells, once sorted, supplied the TCR beta repertoires.

General study results and limits: It was still unclear whether expanded NKG2C+ T cell clones were HCMV specific. A few donors' CD3+CD56-NKG2C+ cells were dominated by the same clonotypes.

In generating TCR beta cDNA, 5'RACE template switching with UMIs was used. Following a re-call of the 5' RACE reads, TCRdb has one entry per CDR3 protein and lacks DNA. Its table lists more than 400,000 distinct CDR3 sequences. About this clonotype itself: Its antigen is unknown.

The TCR sequence derives from a woman between 18 and 75 years old in good health. The sample was blood T cells: a sorted CD56 or NKG2C T cell subset, CD4+ or CD8+ T cells, or bulk PBMC T cells (not recorded which).

CDR3 residues: CASSYSPFLGEPQHF. The chain uses TRBV6-5 and TRBJ1-5. CDR3 length equals 15 residues. Per the germline V gene, CDR1 is MNHEY and CDR2 is SVGAGI.